This T cell receptor beta chain was obtained from a study of T cell responses to AZD1222 COVID-19 vaccine. The data were produced by immunoSEQ multiplex PCR, yet TCRdb's version contains in-frame clones alone and is incomplete. The table includes over 85,000 clones, 88% detected once. A remark on this clone: The antigen is undetermined.

Study conclusions and caveats: No repertoire was sampled before or during the peak T cell response, only after it. Baseline seropositives among AZD1222 recipients totaled only five to seven. Compared with day 0, the breadth and depth of the Spike-specific TCR repertoire rose significantly after two doses of AZD1222.

Germline CDR1 reads MNHEY; CDR2 reads SVGEGT. The CDR3 runs 17 residues. Trimming took off 1 base at V and 5 bases at J, with 15 bases between the two ends. The source was peripheral blood, collected on day 0 of AZD1222 vaccination. The source is an adult in good health. This chain connects TRBV6-2 or TRBV6-3 to TRBJ1-6, with a tentative D call TRBD1 (5 bases). The CDR3 DNA is TGTGCCAGCAGTTACTTGCAGGGACTACTAAATAATTCACCCCTCCACTTT. It codes for CASSYLQGLLNNSPLHF.